This T cell receptor beta chain was sequenced for a study of early T cells in non-severe SARS-CoV-2 infection. Overall study context: It was bulk RNA from unsorted whole blood that was sequenced, and the chains were unpaired. Whole-study results and caveats: Matches to VDJdb favored anti-spike CD8 responses and missed private and CD4 specificities.

This CDR3 is built from 15 residues. The germline V and J ends were trimmed by 7 bases and 2 bases, with 17 bases remaining between them. This clonotype was seen only once. The target antigen is unknown. The TCR library protocol was used to attach unique molecular identifiers. These identifiers were attached to individual cDNA molecules. MiXCR, applied by TCRdb to the 5' RACE reads, yields one record per CDR3 protein. Of some 100,000 distinct CDR3 sequences in the sample, about 14% were seen once. Sequencing was done on a sample of whole blood. This chain joins TRBV12-3 or TRBV12-4 and TRBJ1-2; D is ambiguous. The TCR sequence derives from an adult who was a healthcare worker with PCR-confirmed SARS-CoV-2 infection or an uninfected control (not recorded which). In nucleotides, the CDR3 is TGTGCCAGCACCACACAACGAAAAGGGAACTATGGCTACACCTTC. Protein: CASTTQRKGNYGYTF.